This T cell receptor beta chain originates from a study of shared clonotypes between healthy human individuals. Per the germline V gene, CDR1 is MNHNS and CDR2 is SASEGT. The germline V and J ends were trimmed by 3 bases and 3 bases, with 12 bases remaining between them. The CDR3 contains 14 residues. A single count supports this clone. CD45RO-negative cells were positively selected for CCR7, leaving out terminally differentiated effector memory CD45RA+ cells. There were no recent acute infections or vaccinations among the donors, who were healthy HIV-negative adults. Repertoires were generated with immunoSEQ multiplex PCR, while TCRdb's copy carries only in-frame clones and drops some. Of 750,000 to 1,000,000 clones in the sample, about 91% were seen once.

The source of this sequence is a man aged 25-40 years in good health. Sequenced: naive CD8+ T cells sorted from blood. The chain carries TRBV6-1 and TRBJ2-7; D possibly corresponds to TRBD2 (6 bases). The CDR3 region is CASSDPGLIYEQYF. The CDR3 DNA sequence: TGTGCCAGCAGTGATCCGGGACTTATCTACGAGCAGTACTTC.